One and the same sample provided the 25 T cell receptor beta chains below, sequenced in a study of vaccination and CD4 T cells after COVID-19. Treatment reported: roughly ten-day PBMC culture with coronavirus spike peptide pools or control peptides (ViraFEST assay). Their cognate antigens are unknown. Researchers used the Oncomine TCR Beta short-read assay to sequence DNA from cultured CD4+ T cells. One entry per CDR3 protein, called by TCRdb with MiXCR from the PCR reads. Of roughly 24,000 distinct CDR3 sequences listed, about 40% were seen once; the top ten hold approximately 11%. The specimen sequenced was CD4+ T cells from blood, cultured in vitro. The receptors were gathered from a human donor who had recovered from COVID-19.

Note on this clonotype: A clone one base away is much larger, so this may be a read error. The chain links TRBV19 to TRBJ1-5; tentatively, D is TRBD1 (5 bases). CDR3 length: 16 amino acids. Germline values: CDR1 LNHDA, CDR2 SQIVND (reference sequence). The CDR3 sequence is CASKGRVDHSIQPQHF. Here the CDR3 DNA reads TGTGCCAGTAAAGGCAGGGTTGATCATAGCATTCAGCCCCAGCATTTT.

This clonotype was observed a few times. The chain combines TRBV29-1 with TRBJ2-3; TRBD2 agrees at 9 bases. The CDR3 contains 15 residues. The V segment lost 7 bases and the J segment 6 bases; nucleotides outside the gene matches: 14. Per germline, CDR1 SQVTM and CDR2 ANQGSEA. CDR3 DNA: TGCAGCGCTGGGGGGGCTAGCGGGAAGGCGGATACGCAGTATTTT. This sequence encodes CSAGGASGKADTQYF.

V gene TRBV24-1 combines with J gene TRBJ2-2; D may be TRBD2 (5 bases). Trimming cost V 6 bases and J 4 bases, with 14 bases left between them. Germline CDR1 reads KGHDR; CDR2 reads SFDVKD. The CDR3 is made up of 15 amino acids. In DNA, the CDR3 is TGTGCCACCAGTTCCGGAGGCCAAATCACCGGGGAGCTGTTTTTT. Translation gives CATSSGGQITGELFF.

The J gene is TRBJ1-2, the V gene TRBV28; D may be TRBD1 (5 bases). This CDR3 has 14 amino acids. The germline CDR1 and CDR2 sequences are MDHEN and SYDVKM. The germline V and J ends were trimmed by 4 bases and 3 bases, with 12 bases remaining between them. This CDR3 reads CASSSPGGDYGYTF. CDR3 bases: TGTGCCAGCAGTTCCCCGGGAGGGGACTATGGCTACACCTTC.

This clonotype occurred a few times. The chain is built from TRBV12-3 or TRBV12-4 and TRBJ1-3, with TRBD1 as a possible D gene (5 bases). There are 15 residues in the CDR3. V lost 3 bases to trimming and J lost 0 bases, with 9 bases between them. CDR3 coding DNA: TGTGCCAGCAGTTTGGGGCAGGACTCTGGAAACACCATATATTTT. Translating it yields CASSLGQDSGNTIYF.

This chain uses TRBV30 with TRBJ1-2; perhaps TRBD1 as D (6 bases). This CDR3 comprises 17 residues. Germline V gene lookup returns CDR1 GTSNPN and CDR2 SVGIG (reference sequence). Between the trimmed V and J ends, which lost 2 bases and 5 bases, there was a span of 24 bases. The chain's CDR3 is CAWSPLLAGGLRYGYTF. The CDR3, as DNA: TGTGCCTGGAGTCCACTTCTGGCGGGGGGGCTGAGGTATGGCTACACCTTC. Together with reference TRBV30 and TRBJ1-2, the CDR3 gives the full variable domain: SQTIHQWPATLVQPVGSPLSLECTVEGTSNPNLYWYRQAAGRGLQLLFYSVGIGQISSEVPQNLSASRPQDRQFILSSKKLLLSDSGFYLCAWSPLLAGGLRYGYTFGSGTRLTVV.

The gene calls are TRBV20-1 and TRBJ1-2, with D hard to call. Trimming cost V 6 bases and J 8 bases, with 10 bases left between them. Looked up from germline, CDR1 is DFQATT and CDR2 is SNEGSKA (reference sequence). The CDR3 is 10 amino acids. For the CDR3, the DNA is TGCAGTGCCCGCATGGGGGGCTACACCTTC. It specifies CSARMGGYTF.

The chain uses TRBV10-3 and TRBJ2-3; D is perhaps TRBD2 (6 bases). Per the germline V gene, CDR1 is ENHRY and CDR2 is SYGVKD. This CDR3 has 14 residues. V was pared by 4 bases and J by 4 bases, with 12 bases between. The CDR3 sequence: CAISGAGPPDTQYF. DNA of the CDR3: TGTGCCATCAGTGGGGCGGGGCCCCCAGATACGCAGTATTTT.

The chain carries TRBV18 and TRBJ1-2; D ambiguous. CDR3 length: 13 residues. Trimming pared 3 bases from V and 5 bases from J, leaving 10 bases between. Germline V gene lookup returns CDR1 KGHSH and CDR2 LQKENI. This chain's CDR3 is CASSPEQYYGYTF. CDR3 nucleotide sequence: TGTGCCAGCTCACCGGAACAGTATTATGGCTACACCTTC.

This clonotype occurred a few times. The chain joins TRBV20-1 to TRBJ2-3; 8 bases fit TRBD1. The CDR3 sequence is 15 residues long. V trimming: 5 bases; J trimming: 6 bases; junction bases outside the gene matches: 13. Germline assignment: CDR1 DFQATT and CDR2 SNEGSKA (reference sequence). CDR3 DNA: TGCAGTGCTTATCCCCCAGGGGGCAATTCTGATACGCAGTATTTT. Amino acid sequence: CSAYPPGGNSDTQYF.

This sequence joins TRBV19 and TRBJ2-4; no clear D gene. The V gene's germline CDR1 is LNHDA and CDR2 SQIVND (reference sequence). CDR3 length: 11 amino acids. Trimming removed 5 bases from V and 6 bases from J, with 5 bases in between. The CDR3 loop is CASSVLNIQYF. As DNA, the CDR3 is TGTGCCAGTAGTGTCCTAAACATTCAGTACTTC. The complete variable domain, with remaining parts taken from reference TRBV19 and TRBJ2-4, reads DGGITQSPKYLFRKEGQNVTLSCEQNLNHDAMYWYRQDPGQGLRLIYYSQIVNDFQKGDIAEGYSVSREKKESFPLTVTSAQKNPTAFYLCASSVLNIQYFGAGTRLSVL.

The rearrangement uses TRBV6-2 or TRBV6-3 and TRBJ2-5; D not resolved. The CDR3 runs 13 residues. Trimming took off 5 bases at V and 3 bases at J, with 10 bases between the two ends. CDR1 MNHEY and CDR2 SVGEGT come from the germline V gene. The CDR3 DNA is TGTGCCAGCAGTCACGACCTGGAAGAGACCCAGTACTTC. Encoded protein: CASSHDLEETQYF.

This clonotype was recorded a few times. The J gene is TRBJ1-2, the V gene TRBV7-3, with a tentative D call TRBD1 (6 bases). The CDR3 contains 11 residues. The germline V and J ends were trimmed by 9 bases and 7 bases, with 12 bases remaining between them. Germline lookup yields CDR1 SGHTA and CDR2 FQGTGA. DNA of the CDR3: TGTGCCAGAGGACAGCGGCGTGGCTACACCTTC. The encoded protein is CARGQRRGYTF. The variable domain in full, with the rest retrieved from reference TRBV7-3 and TRBJ1-2, is GAGVSQTPSNKVTEKGKYVELRCDPISGHTALYWYRQSLGQGPEFLIYFQGTGAADDSGLPNDRFFAVRPEGSVSTLKIQRTERGDSAVYLCARGQRRGYTFGSGTRLTVV.

The rearrangement links TRBV30 to TRBJ1-5; possibly TRBD1 for D (6 bases). Germline loops: CDR1 GTSNPN, CDR2 SVGIG (reference sequence). The V end lost 2 bases, the J end lost 6 bases, and 20 bases lay between the germline ends. The CDR3 totals 16 residues. The CDR3 spells CAWSSKTGLWGQPQHF. The CDR3 nucleotides read TGTGCCTGGAGTTCGAAAACAGGGTTGTGGGGTCAGCCCCAGCATTTT.

This rearrangement joins TRBV7-9 to TRBJ1-2; 10 nucleotides line up with TRBD1. Germline CDR1 SEHNR, CDR2 FQNEAQ (reference sequence). V lost 5 bases, J lost 4 bases, and 4 bases stayed unmatched. The CDR3 has 14 residues. The CDR3 loop is CASSMTGGAYGYTF. As DNA, the CDR3 is TGTGCCAGCAGCATGACAGGGGGCGCCTATGGCTACACCTTC.

The CDR3 DNA reads TGTGCCAGTAGTATAGTTGAGAACACCGGGGAGCTGTTTTTT. This sequence encodes CASSIVENTGELFF. The chain recombines TRBV19 with TRBJ2-2, with D unresolved. The CDR3 sequence is 14 residues long. Germline CDR1 reads LNHDA; CDR2 reads SQIVND (reference sequence). Between the trimmed V and J ends, which lost 1 base and 1 base, there was a span of 4 bases. Full variable domain (outside the CDR3, taken from reference TRBV19 and TRBJ2-2): DGGITQSPKYLFRKEGQNVTLSCEQNLNHDAMYWYRQDPGQGLRLIYYSQIVNDFQKGDIAEGYSVSREKKESFPLTVTSAQKNPTAFYLCASSIVENTGELFFGEGSRLTVL.

Only a few counts were recorded for this clonotype. This chain joins TRBV6-5 and TRBJ1-2; TRBD1 matches at 7 bases. CDR1 MNHEY and CDR2 SVGAGI come from the germline V gene. The V segment lost 2 bases and the J segment 8 bases; nucleotides outside the gene matches: 5. There are 13 residues in the CDR3. CDR3 protein: CASSYGDRRGYTF. The CDR3 DNA reads as TGTGCCAGCAGTTACGGGGACAGAAGGGGCTACACCTTC.

The chain's CDR3 is CASGIAGEETQYF. DNA of the CDR3: TGTGCCAGCGGAATAGCGGGTGAAGAGACCCAGTACTTC. The chain employs TRBV25-1 and TRBJ2-5; TRBD2 agrees at 7 bases. The V and J ends lost 8 bases and 3 bases, in that order; junction bases with no gene match: 6. CDR1 is MGHDK, CDR2 SYGVNS, per germline. The CDR3 consists of 13 residues.

This sequence joins TRBV19 and TRBJ2-1; D might be TRBD1 (6 bases). The CDR3 is made up of 16 amino acids. The germline V and J ends were trimmed by 6 bases and 5 bases, with 20 bases remaining between them. CDR1 and CDR2 (germline): LNHDA, SQIVND (reference sequence). The CDR3 sequence: CASSAVQGIRDNEQFF. The CDR3 DNA reads as TGTGCCAGTAGCGCCGTACAGGGAATTAGAGACAATGAGCAGTTCTTC.

The chain uses TRBV2 and TRBJ2-7; 10 nucleotides align to TRBD1. Trimming took 5 bases from V and 3 from J; bases not matched to a gene: 4. Germline assignment: CDR1 SNHLY and CDR2 FYNNEI. There are 14 residues in the CDR3. This CDR3 reads CASSWDRGNYEQYF. The CDR3 bases are TGTGCCAGCAGTTGGGACAGGGGAAACTACGAGCAGTACTTC. The whole variable domain, filled in from reference TRBV2 and TRBJ2-7, reads EPEVTQTPSHQVTQMGQEVILRCVPISNHLYFYWYRQILGQKVEFLVSFYNNEISEKSEIFDDQFSVERPDGSNFTLKIRSTKLEDSAMYFCASSWDRGNYEQYFGPGTRLTVT.

V usage is TRBV7-3 and J usage is TRBJ2-1; D possibly corresponds to TRBD1 (7 bases). Trimming removed 5 bases from V and 3 bases from J, with 11 bases in between. CDR1 and CDR2 from the germline V gene are SGHTA and FQGTGA. This CDR3 contains 14 residues. The CDR3 loop reads CASSPQGGYNEQFF. As DNA, the CDR3 is TGTGCCAGCAGCCCCCAGGGGGGCTACAATGAGCAGTTCTTC.

The chain links TRBV28 to TRBJ1-2; D is ambiguous. Germline values: CDR1 MDHEN, CDR2 SYDVKM. V lost 2 bases to trimming and J lost 0 bases, with 10 bases between them. CDR3 length equals 15 residues. CDR3 in amino acids: CASSLVRTANYGYTF. The CDR3 DNA reads TGTGCCAGCAGTTTAGTCAGAACCGCTAACTATGGCTACACCTTC.

The V gene is TRBV7-8, the J gene TRBJ2-6, with TRBD2 matching 9 bases. Trimming removed 5 bases from V and 2 bases from J; junction bases left unmatched: 16. The CDR3 runs to 20 residues. Germline CDR1 is SGHVS and CDR2 is FQNEAQ. CDR3 DNA: TGTGCCAGCAGCGCCGGGACTAGCCGACGCCCTCGTGCTGGGGCCAACGTCCTGACTTTC. The encoded protein is CASSAGTSRRPRAGANVLTF.

V and J are TRBV7-2 and TRBJ2-5; a weak D match, TRBD2 (6 bases). Germline lookup yields CDR1 SGHTA and CDR2 FQGNSA. Trimming removed 5 bases from V and 7 bases from J, with 14 bases in between. The CDR3 length is 13 residues. CDR3 in amino acids: CASSQPGRGTQYF. As DNA, the CDR3 is TGTGCCAGCAGCCAGCCTGGGCGGGGGACCCAGTACTTC. The whole variable domain, filled in from reference TRBV7-2 and TRBJ2-5, reads GAGVSQSPSNKVTEKGKDVELRCDPISGHTALYWYRQSLGQGLEFLIYFQGNSAPDKSGLPSDRFSAERTGGSVSTLTIQRTQQEDSAVYLCASSQPGRGTQYFGPGTRLLVL.

A word on this clonotype: As the CDR3 is not closed by the conserved phenylalanine or tryptophan, this likely results from a read error. The chain links TRBV24-1 to TRBJ1-2; the D gene is possibly TRBD1 (5 bases). This CDR3 is 14 amino acids long. V lost 2 bases to trimming and J lost 1 base, with 7 bases between them. Looked up from germline, CDR1 is KGHDR and CDR2 is SFDVKD. CDR3 region: CATSDWGVNYGYTS. CDR3 nucleotide sequence: TGTGCCACCAGTGATTGGGGGGTTAACTATGGCTACACCTCC.